This T cell receptor (beta chain) is from a study of long-term antiretroviral therapy in people with HIV. Study-wide results and caveats: Blood dates from about 2004 to 2018, possibly under older ART regimens. Against controls, HIV repertoires showed narrower ranges of CDR3 length.

A note on this clone: Its specificity is not known.

Participants with HIV, all of them, were treated in the United States. This CDR3 contains 18 residues. The ends lost 5 bases at V and 4 bases at J; junction bases unmatched: 14. CDR1 is SGHVS and CDR2 is FQNEAQ in the germline V gene. Investigators performed immunoSEQ version v3.0 at survey level. For each individual sample, sequencing targeted 40,000-50,000 T-cell genomes. The table came from immunoSEQ multiplex PCR; TCRdb's copy has only in-frame clones and leaves some out. The sample has 25,000 to 35,000 clones, more than 85% seen once; the top ten hold around 6.8%. The chain links TRBV7-8 to TRBJ1-3; 10 bases are shared with TRBD1. The specimen comprised unsorted PBMCs, sampled about 5 years before starting antiretroviral therapy. The receptor was isolated from a man aged 50 to 59 with HIV. Written as DNA, the CDR3 is TGTGCCAGCAGCACCTCCGGGACAGGGGCCCTAGGGGGAAACACCATATATTTT. As protein: CASSTSGTGALGGNTIYF.